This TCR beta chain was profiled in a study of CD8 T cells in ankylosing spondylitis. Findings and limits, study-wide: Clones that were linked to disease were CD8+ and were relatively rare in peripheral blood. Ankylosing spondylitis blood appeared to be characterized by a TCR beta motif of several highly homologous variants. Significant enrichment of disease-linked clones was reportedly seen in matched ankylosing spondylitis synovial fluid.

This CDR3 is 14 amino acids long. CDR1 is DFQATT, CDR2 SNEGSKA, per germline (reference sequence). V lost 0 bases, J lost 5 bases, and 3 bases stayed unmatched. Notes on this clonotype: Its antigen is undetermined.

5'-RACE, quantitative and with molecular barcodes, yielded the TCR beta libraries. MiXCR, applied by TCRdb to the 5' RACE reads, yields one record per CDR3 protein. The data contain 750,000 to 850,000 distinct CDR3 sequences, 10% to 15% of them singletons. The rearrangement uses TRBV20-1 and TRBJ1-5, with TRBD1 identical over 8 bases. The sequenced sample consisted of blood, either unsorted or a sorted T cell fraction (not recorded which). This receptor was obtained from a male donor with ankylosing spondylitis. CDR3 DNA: TGCAGTGCTAGAGACGACAGGGGAGATCAGCCCCAGCATTTT. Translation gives CSARDDRGDQPQHF.